One sample yielded the 16 T cell receptor beta chains listed below, sequenced in a study of blood T cell repertoires in COVID-19. The table came from immunoSEQ multiplex PCR; TCRdb's copy has only in-frame clones and leaves some out. The data contain a few hundred thousand clones, around 86% of them seen just once; the ten biggest clones take up about 9.4%. Sequenced input: PBMCs or T cells enriched from blood (not recorded which). The source is a woman younger than 30 who had recovered from COVID-19.

Written as DNA, the CDR3 is TGTGCCAGCAGCCCAGTACCAACCTACGAGCAGTACTTC. Its translation is CASSPVPTYEQYF. The V gene is TRBV9, the J gene TRBJ2-7; D gene uncertain. The CDR3 is 13 amino acids. V lost 4 bases, J lost 2 bases, and 10 bases lay in between. Germline CDR1 is SGDLS and CDR2 is YYNGEE.

The genes are TRBV19 and TRBJ1-1; possible D gene TRBD1, 5 bases. This CDR3 comprises 14 residues. The ends were cut back, 6 bases at V and 1 base at J, with 12 bases in the middle. Germline CDR1 reads LNHDA; CDR2 reads SQIVND (reference sequence). The chain's CDR3 is CASSWGPENTEAFF. The CDR3 nucleotides read TGTGCCAGTAGCTGGGGCCCGGAGAACACTGAAGCTTTCTTT.

This chain connects TRBV28 to TRBJ2-1; 7 bases map to TRBD1. The CDR3 runs to 12 residues. In germline, CDR1 is MDHEN, CDR2 SYDVKM. Unmatched junction bases numbered 2, after V lost 4 bases and J lost 8 bases. CDR3 sequence reads: CASSSQGYEQFF. CDR3 nucleotide sequence: TGTGCCAGCAGTTCACAGGGGTATGAGCAGTTCTTC.

V usage is TRBV19 and J usage is TRBJ2-7; D is perhaps TRBD1 (6 bases). Between the trimmed V and J ends, which lost 3 bases and 1 base, there was a span of 13 bases. Germline CDR1 LNHDA, CDR2 SQIVND (reference sequence). The CDR3 contains 15 residues. CDR3: CASSIIGQTSYEQYF. As DNA, the CDR3 is TGTGCCAGTAGTATCATAGGACAGACGTCCTACGAGCAGTACTTC.

The CDR3 here is CASSNRQGACWKTEAFF. DNA of the CDR3: TGTGCCAGCAGTAACCGACAGGGGGCATGTTGGAAGACTGAAGCTTTCTTT. V gene TRBV12-1 combines with J gene TRBJ1-1; TRBD1 was called by the table and not checked on the DNA. TRBV12-1 constitutes a pseudogene. The CDR3 runs 17 residues.

V gene TRBV11-2 combines with J gene TRBJ1-1; the match to TRBD1 covers 8 bases. In germline, CDR1 is SGHAT, CDR2 FQNNGV. This CDR3 is 15 amino acids long. V lost 5 bases and J lost 2; bases outside the gene matches: 7. The CDR3 reads CASSEYRGKNTEAFF. The CDR3 nucleotides read TGTGCCAGCAGCGAATACAGGGGGAAAAACACTGAAGCTTTCTTT.

This clone appeared a single time. The rearrangement uses TRBV7-9 and TRBJ1-4; TRBD1 matches 9 bases. The CDR3 length is 16 residues. CDR1 and CDR2 (germline): SEHNR, FQNEAQ (reference sequence). V lost 5 bases to trimming and J lost 5 bases; unmatched junction nucleotides: 9. CDR3 coding DNA: TGTGCCAGCAGCCTGACCTTAGGGACAGGGAATGAAAAACTGTTTTTT. Translating it yields CASSLTLGTGNEKLFF.

The V gene is TRBV6-1, the J gene TRBJ2-5; TRBD2 matches at 11 bases. The CDR3 is made up of 16 amino acids. V lost 1 base to trimming and J lost 5 bases; unmatched junction nucleotides: 6. CDR1 and CDR2 from the germline V gene are MNHNS and SASEGT. CDR3 nucleotide sequence: TGTGCCAGCAGTGAAGAAGTAGCGGGAGGGCGGGAGACCCAGTACTTC. This encodes CASSEEVAGGRETQYF.

Remarks on this clone: Other DNA sequences in the sample encode the same CDR3. V gene TRBV9 combines with J gene TRBJ2-2; D perhaps matches TRBD2 (6 bases). V lost 2 bases and J 1 base, leaving 9 bases between the germline ends. Germline CDR1 SGDLS, CDR2 YYNGEE. This CDR3 is 15 amino acids long. The CDR3 DNA follows: TGTGCCAGCAGCGTTTCCGGGGGGAACACCGGGGAGCTGTTTTTT. As protein: CASSVSGGNTGELFF.

The chain links TRBV19 to TRBJ2-1; 12 nucleotides line up with TRBD2. Unmatched junction bases numbered 7, after V lost 9 bases and J lost 4 bases. The CDR3 length is 15 residues. Germline CDR1 and CDR2: LNHDA and SQIVND (reference sequence). In DNA, the CDR3 is TGTGCCAGCGACCTTGGACTAGCGGGGTACAATGAGCAGTTCTTC. The encoded protein is CASDLGLAGYNEQFF.

The V call is TRBV27, the J call TRBJ2-7, with D possibly being TRBD2 (6 bases). The CDR3 is 14 residues long. Trimming removed 2 bases from V and 0 bases from J, with 8 bases in between. Per germline, CDR1 MNHEY and CDR2 SMNVEV (reference sequence). CDR3 loop: CASSLAGSSYEQYF. In nucleotides, the CDR3 is TGTGCCAGCAGTTTAGCGGGGTCCTCCTACGAGCAGTACTTC.

J is TRBJ1-1 and V is TRBV7-9; D is possibly TRBD1 (5 bases). V lost 1 base and J 5 bases, leaving 14 bases between the germline ends. CDR1 and CDR2 (germline): SEHNR, FQNEAQ (reference sequence). The CDR3 runs 15 residues. In nucleotides, the CDR3 is TGTGCCAGCAGCTTAGGGGGTCAGGGTGAAACTGAAGCTTTCTTT. It specifies CASSLGGQGETEAFF.

CDR3: CASSDSLGGVFRTQYF. The CDR3 coding sequence is TGTGCCAGCAGTGACTCCCTGGGCGGGGTTTTCAGAACGCAGTATTTT. The chain couples TRBV6-4 to TRBJ2-3; TRBD2 is a possible D gene (6 bases). This CDR3 comprises 16 residues. Trimming pared 0 bases from V and 9 bases from J, leaving 19 bases between. In germline, CDR1 is MRHNA, CDR2 SNTAGT.

CDR3 DNA: TGTGCCAGCTCACCAGACGGGACAGGGTTGAATGGCTACACCTTC. Its translation: CASSPDGTGLNGYTF. This chain links TRBV18 with TRBJ1-2; 9 bases are shared with TRBD1. The V gene end was trimmed by 2 bases and the J gene end by 6 bases; junction bases not matched to a gene: 7. The CDR3 contains 15 residues. Germline V CDR1 and CDR2: KGHSH, LQKENI.

The CDR3 region has the DNA TGTGCCATCAGTGAGTCGACCACGGGGAATGAGCAGTTCTTC. It specifies CAISESTTGNEQFF. The rearrangement joins TRBV10-3 to TRBJ2-1, with D perhaps matching TRBD2 (5 bases). CDR1 is ENHRY and CDR2 is SYGVKD in the germline V gene. This CDR3 has 14 residues. Between the trimmed V and J ends, which lost 0 bases and 7 bases, there was a span of 10 bases.

This clone has only a few counts. The chain recombines TRBV21-1 with TRBJ2-7; the D segment call TRBD2 is taken from the table without a DNA check. TRBV21-1 is a pseudogene. This CDR3 is 15 amino acids long. The CDR3: CASSKEKRSRNEQYF. The DNA for the CDR3 is TGTGCCAGCAGCAAAGAGAAGCGGTCTAGGAACGAGCAGTACTTC.